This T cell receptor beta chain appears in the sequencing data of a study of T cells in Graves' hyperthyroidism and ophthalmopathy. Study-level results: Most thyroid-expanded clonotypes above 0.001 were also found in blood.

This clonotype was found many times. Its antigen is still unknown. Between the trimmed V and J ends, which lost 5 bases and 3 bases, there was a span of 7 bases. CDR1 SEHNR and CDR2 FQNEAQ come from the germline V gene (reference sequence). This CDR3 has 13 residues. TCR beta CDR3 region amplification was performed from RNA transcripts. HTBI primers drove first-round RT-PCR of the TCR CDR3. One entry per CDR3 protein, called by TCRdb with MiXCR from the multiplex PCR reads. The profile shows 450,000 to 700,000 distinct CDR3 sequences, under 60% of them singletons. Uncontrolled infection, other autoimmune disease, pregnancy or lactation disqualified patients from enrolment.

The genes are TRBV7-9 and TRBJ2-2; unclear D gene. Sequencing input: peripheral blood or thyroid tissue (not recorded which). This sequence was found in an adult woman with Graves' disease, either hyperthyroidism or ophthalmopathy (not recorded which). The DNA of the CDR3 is TGTGCCAGCAGCCCGCCCTACACCGGGGAGCTGTTTTTT. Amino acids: CASSPPYTGELFF.